The 4 T cell receptor beta chains below were found in one sample sequenced in a study of T cells in Graves' hyperthyroidism and ophthalmopathy. Amplification of TCR beta CDR3 regions used RNA as the template. TCR CDR3 underwent first-round RT-PCR with the HTBI primer set. TCRdb re-analysed the multiplex PCR reads in MiXCR, keeping a single row per CDR3 protein. This table holds approximately 600,000 distinct CDR3 sequences, roughly 17% found once. Material: blood. The source of these receptors is a woman aged 25 to 45 with Graves' hyperthyroidism.

Only a few counts were recorded for this clonotype. The rearrangement joins TRBV5-8 to TRBJ1-2; TRBD1 might be the D (5 bases). The CDR3 totals 13 residues. Trimming shortened V by 3 bases and J by 4 bases, and 10 bases separated the two germline ends. Looked up from germline, CDR1 is SGHTS and CDR2 is YDEGEE. This CDR3 is CASSSVGTYGYTF. The CDR3 nucleotides read TGTGCCAGCAGCTCTGTAGGGACCTATGGCTACACCTTC.

Concerning this clonotype itself: A much larger clone lies one base from this, so it may be a read error. The chain is built from TRBV7-2 and TRBJ2-7; the D gene is possibly TRBD1 (6 bases). The V and J ends lost 0 bases and 9 bases respectively, with 18 bases between them. CDR1 SGHTA and CDR2 FQGNSA come from the germline V gene. The CDR3 has 15 residues. CDR3 sequence (DNA): TGTGCCAGCAGCTTAGCTTACTCAGGGGTACGCGTGCAGTACTTC. This gives the protein CASSLAYSGVRVQYF.

Worth noting for this clonotype: Given a much more abundant clone one base away, this may be a read error. The CDR3 does not end in the conserved phenylalanine or tryptophan, so this is likely a read error. This chain connects TRBV11-3 to TRBJ1-1; D is unresolved. V lost 7 bases, J lost 1 base, and 10 bases lay in between. The CDR3 runs to 13 residues. The germline gives CDR1 SGHNT, CDR2 YENEEA. The CDR3 nucleotides are TGTGCCAGCACCCATTATTCGAACACTGAAGCTTTCTCT. It specifies CASTHYSNTEAFS.

V is TRBV3-1 and J is TRBJ2-2, with D tentatively TRBD1 (6 bases). Trimming cost V 9 bases and J 4 bases, with 18 bases left between them. The CDR3 has 15 residues. Germline assignment: CDR1 LGHDT and CDR2 YNNKEL (reference sequence). The CDR3 loop reads CASKNGQPTTGELFF. The CDR3 nucleotides are TGTGCCAGTAAAAACGGACAGCCGACCACCGGGGAGCTGTTTTTT.